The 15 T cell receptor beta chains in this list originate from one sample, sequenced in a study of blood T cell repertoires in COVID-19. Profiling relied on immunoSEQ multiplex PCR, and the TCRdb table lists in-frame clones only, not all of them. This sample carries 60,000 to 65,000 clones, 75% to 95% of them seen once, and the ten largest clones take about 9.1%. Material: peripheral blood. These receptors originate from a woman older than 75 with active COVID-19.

CDR3 in amino acids: CAVKGTGGQETQYF. The CDR3 DNA reads as TGTGCCGTAAAAGGCACAGGGGGGCAAGAGACCCAGTACTTC. The V gene is TRBV19, the J gene TRBJ2-5; 8 nucleotides align to TRBD1. CDR1 is LNHDA and CDR2 is SQIVND in the germline V gene (reference sequence). V shed 11 bases, J shed 2 bases, and the junction held 10 bases outside the gene matches. The CDR3 spans 14 residues.

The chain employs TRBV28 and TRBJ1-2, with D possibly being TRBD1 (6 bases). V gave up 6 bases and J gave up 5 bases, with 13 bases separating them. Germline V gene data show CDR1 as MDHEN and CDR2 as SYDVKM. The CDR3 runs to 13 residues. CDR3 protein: CASSTGIRYGYTF. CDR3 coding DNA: TGTGCCAGCAGCACAGGGATTCGGTATGGCTACACCTTC.

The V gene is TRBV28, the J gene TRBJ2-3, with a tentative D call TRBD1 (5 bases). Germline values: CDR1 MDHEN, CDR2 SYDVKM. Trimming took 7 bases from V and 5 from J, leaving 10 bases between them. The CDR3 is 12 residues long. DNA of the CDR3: TGTGCCAGCAACAGGCGACGAGATACGCAGTATTTT. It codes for CASNRRRDTQYF.

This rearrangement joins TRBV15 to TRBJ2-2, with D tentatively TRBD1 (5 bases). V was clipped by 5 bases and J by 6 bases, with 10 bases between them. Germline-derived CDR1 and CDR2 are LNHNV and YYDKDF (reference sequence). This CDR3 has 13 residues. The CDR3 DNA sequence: TGTGCCACCAGCCAGGAGACAGCCGGGGAGCTGTTTTTT. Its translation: CATSQETAGELFF.

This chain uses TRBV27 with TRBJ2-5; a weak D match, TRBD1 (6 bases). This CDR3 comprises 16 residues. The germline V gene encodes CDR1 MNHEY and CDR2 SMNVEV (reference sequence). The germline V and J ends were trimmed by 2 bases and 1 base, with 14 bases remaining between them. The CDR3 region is CASSLGRQASQETQYF. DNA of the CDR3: TGTGCCAGCAGTTTAGGGAGACAGGCTTCCCAAGAGACCCAGTACTTC.

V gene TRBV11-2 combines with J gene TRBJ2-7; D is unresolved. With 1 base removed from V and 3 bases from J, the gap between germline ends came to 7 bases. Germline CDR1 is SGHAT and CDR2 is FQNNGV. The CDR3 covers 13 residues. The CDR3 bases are TGTGCCAGCAGCTTAGCGGAGAGCTACGAGCAGTACGTC. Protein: CASSLAESYEQYV.

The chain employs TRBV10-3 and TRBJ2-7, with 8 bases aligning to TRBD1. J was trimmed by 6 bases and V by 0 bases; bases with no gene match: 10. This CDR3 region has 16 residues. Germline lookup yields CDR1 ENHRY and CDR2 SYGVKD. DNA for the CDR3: TGTGCCATCAGTGAGTCGCCGAGGACAGGGTACCCCGAGCAGTACGTC. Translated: CAISESPRTGYPEQYV.

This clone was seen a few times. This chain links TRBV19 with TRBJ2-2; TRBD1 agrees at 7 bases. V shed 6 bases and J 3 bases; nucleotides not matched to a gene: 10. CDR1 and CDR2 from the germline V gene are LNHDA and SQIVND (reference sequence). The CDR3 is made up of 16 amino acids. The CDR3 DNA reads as TGTGCCAGTAGCCCTCCCGACAGGGCATACACCGGGGAGCTGTTTTTT. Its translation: CASSPPDRAYTGELFF.

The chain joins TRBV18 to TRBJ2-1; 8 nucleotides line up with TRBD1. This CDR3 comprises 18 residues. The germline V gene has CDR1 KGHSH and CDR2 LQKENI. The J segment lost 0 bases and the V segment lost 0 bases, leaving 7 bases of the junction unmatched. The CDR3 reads CASSPPIGDRLSYNEQFF. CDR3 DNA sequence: TGTGCCAGCTCACCACCGATCGGGGACAGGCTCTCCTACAATGAGCAGTTCTTC.

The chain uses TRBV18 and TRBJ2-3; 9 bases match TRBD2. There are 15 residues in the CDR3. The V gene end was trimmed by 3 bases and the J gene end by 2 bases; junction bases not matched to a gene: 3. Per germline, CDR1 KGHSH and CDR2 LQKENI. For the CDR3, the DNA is TGTGCCAGCTCACCCCTAGCGGGATACACAGATACGCAGTATTTT. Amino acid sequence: CASSPLAGYTDTQYF. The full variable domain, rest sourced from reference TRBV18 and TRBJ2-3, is NAGVMQNPRHLVRRRGQEARLRCSPMKGHSHVYWYRQLPEEGLKFMVYLQKENIIDESGMPKERFSAEFPKEGPSILRIQQVVRGDSAAYFCASSPLAGYTDTQYFGPGTRLTVL.

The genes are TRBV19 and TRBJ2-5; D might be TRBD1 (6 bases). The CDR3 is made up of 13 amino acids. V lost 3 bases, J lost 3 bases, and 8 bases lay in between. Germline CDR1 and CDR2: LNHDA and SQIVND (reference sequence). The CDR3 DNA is TGTGCCAGTAGTATTGGACAGAAAGAGACCCAGTACTTC. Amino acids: CASSIGQKETQYF.

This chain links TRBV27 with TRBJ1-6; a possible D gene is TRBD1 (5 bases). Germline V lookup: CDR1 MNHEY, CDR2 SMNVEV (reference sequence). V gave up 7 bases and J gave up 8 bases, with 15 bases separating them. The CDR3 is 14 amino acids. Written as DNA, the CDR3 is TGTGCCAGCACCCGGGGGGGTACGGATTCACCCCTCCACTTT. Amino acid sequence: CASTRGGTDSPLHF.

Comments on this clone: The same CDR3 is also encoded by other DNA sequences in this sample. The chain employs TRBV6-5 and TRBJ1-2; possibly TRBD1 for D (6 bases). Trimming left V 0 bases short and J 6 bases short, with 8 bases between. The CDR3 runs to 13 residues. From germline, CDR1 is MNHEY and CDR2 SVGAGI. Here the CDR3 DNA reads TGTGCCAGCAGTTACTCGACAGGAGATGGCTACACCTTC. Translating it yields CASSYSTGDGYTF.

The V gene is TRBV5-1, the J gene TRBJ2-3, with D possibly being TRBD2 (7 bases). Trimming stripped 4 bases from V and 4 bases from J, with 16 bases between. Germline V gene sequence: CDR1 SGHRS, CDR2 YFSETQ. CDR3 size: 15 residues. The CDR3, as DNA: TGCGCCAGCAGCCAACAGGGAGGGGGATCAGATACGCAGTATTTT. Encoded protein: CASSQQGGGSDTQYF.

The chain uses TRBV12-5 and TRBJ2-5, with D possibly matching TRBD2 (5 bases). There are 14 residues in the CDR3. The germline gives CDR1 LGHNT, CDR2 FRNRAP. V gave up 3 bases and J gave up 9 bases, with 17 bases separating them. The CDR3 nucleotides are TGTGCTAGTGGTTTTCGAATTTCGGGGTCTCCCCAGTACTTC. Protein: CASGFRISGSPQYF. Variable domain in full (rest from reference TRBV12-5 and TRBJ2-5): DARVTQTPRHKVTEMGQEVTMRCQPILGHNTVFWYRQTMMQGLELLAYFRNRAPLDDSGMPKDRFSAEMPDATLATLKIQPSEPRDSAVYFCASGFRISGSPQYFGPGTRLLVL.